The present TCR beta chain was sequenced within a study of cytomegalovirus exposure and HLA in healthy donors (dated by TCRdb to 2017 to 2019). At the level of the whole study: According to an earlier analysis of a few hundred of the donors, some 180 million T cells yielded over 90 million unique TCR beta sequences and about 300 Gb of sequence data. About 280 gigabases of sequencing data and approximately 80 million unique TCR sequences were included in an early release covering several hundred HLA-typed donors. A separate validation cohort of approximately 120 different subjects was used in addition to the approximately 700-subject first cohort. Among about 400 genotyped donors of the cohort, an average of around 250,000 unique TCR beta nucleotide sequences was sequenced per donor, of which 15% to 20% were non-productive. Using immunosequencing, the study profiled T cell repertoires from about 650 subjects and related those repertoires to cytomegalovirus serostatus. High-throughput TCR immunosequencing, statistical association of individual TCRs with disease status, and machine learning were combined to predict cytomegalovirus infection status. The study aimed to test whether cataloging public T cell receptors could reveal signatures of past pathogen exposure. Class I and class II HLA loci were covered by the typing at four-digit resolution. Rather than using new phenotypic data, the later analysis identified candidate immune exposures from TCR beta sequences and from how often those sequences occurred across donors. A later genetic analysis used genome-wide SNP genotypes for about three fifths of the 666 donors, treating that subset as a discovery cohort. Donor age, sex, ethnicity and CMV serostatus were compiled together with the repertoire data. Roughly 5 DR-DQ haplotypes were handled as single units for association and clustering, since linkage in the cohort was strong. A later analysis re-analyzed previously published TCR beta repertoires from 600 to 850 donors and added high-resolution HLA genotyping to study TCR occurrence patterns. Of the 398 genotyped donors, about 84% fell in the genetic ancestry cluster associated with self-reported Caucasian donors. In an earlier analysis of 550 to 700 of the donors, high-throughput TCR beta sequencing was used to judge whether each TCR beta V gene segment behaved as functional or pseudogenic. The number of donors typed differed by locus, with 629-630 for A, B, C, DRB1 and DQB1, 522 for DQA1, approximately 570 for DPA1, and 472 for DPB1. Every repertoire in the discovery cohort had been generated on one and the same sequencing platform.

Receptors were amplified or captured by the immunoSEQ multiplex PCR assay. A mixture of 60 forward primers for TCR Vbeta segments and 13 reverse primers for TCR Jbeta segments was used in the multiplex PCR. The CDR3 region of rearranged TCR beta genes was amplified from genomic DNA with a multiplex PCR assay. On the Illumina HiSeq System, the amplified TCR beta libraries were sequenced as 87-base-pair reads. In the paper's pipeline: A later analysis counted tens of millions of unique TCR beta chains across the 666 repertoires, and 10 million to 11 million of these chains were shared by at least two donors. Raw reads were error-corrected and collapsed into unique sequences with a nearest-neighbor algorithm that merged closely related sequences to remove PCR and sequencing errors. Alignment of CDR3 sequences to IMGT reference sequences was used to assign V, D and J gene segments. Each retained sequence needed at least a six-nucleotide match to both a V gene segment and a J gene segment. A rearrangement counted as productive if the CDR3 had no stop codons and remained in frame with V and J, and every other rearrangement counted as non-productive. CDR3 was defined by IMGT convention, running from the second conserved V-encoded cysteine to the conserved J-encoded phenylalanine. The earlier analysis of about 570 of the donors excluded any sequence lacking an unambiguous match to a single V gene segment. In an earlier analysis of several hundred of the donors, V segments were called functional above 56.7% productive rearrangements and were called segregating when the between-donor standard deviation exceeded 5%. A statistical classification framework was built to diagnose cytomegalovirus status from the catalog of TCR beta chain sequences. A later analysis assigned V and J genes by comparing TCR nucleotide sequences with IMGT/GENE-DB human TR gene sequences. In a later analysis, CDR3 sequences and most-parsimonious VDJ recombination scenarios were assigned using the TCRdist pipeline. In a later analysis, each TCR beta chain was defined by its CDR3 amino acid sequence together with its V-gene family, and reads lacking a unique V-gene family were excluded. As a way to deal with suspected cross-contamination and a sequencing artifact, a later analysis dropped hundreds of nucleotide sequences that were highly shared and had low generation probability. A later analysis calculated a clonal expansion index for each public chain from normalized within-repertoire ranks of inferred template counts. In a later analysis, generation probabilities were computed with a VDJ recombination model fitted to out-of-frame rearrangements, and the resulting probabilities were checked against IGoR. In a later analysis, hypergeometric tests were used to score TCR-TCR, TCR-HLA and TCR-CMV co-occurrence, with a repertoire-size bias correction applied to TCR pairs. To estimate false discovery rates, a later analysis permuted the HLA or CMV assignments 20 times. A later analysis grouped co-occurring TCRs with DBSCAN, adding TCRdist sequence similarity when clustering within HLA-allele-positive subsets. Repertoires with fewer than 30,000 or more than 120,000 public chains, plus five repertoires with anomalous nucleotide sharing, were excluded from co-occurrence clustering. Entries here come from immuneACCESS through TCRdb and include only in-frame sequences with V and J called. Some clones fail to appear in such tables; in the studies checked, an unresolved V gene covers under half of the shortfall, and the cause of the remainder is unknown. The V and J calls and clone size are taken from that table; D and trimming were inferred from the DNA. The sample contains tens of thousands of clones, around four fifths of them found a single time. The ten largest clonotypes hold roughly 2.5% of the sample.

CDR1 and CDR2 were assigned from the germline V gene as SGHRS and YFSETQ. Counted from cysteine to phenylalanine, this CDR3 has 15 amino acids. Here the CDR3 DNA is all that survives: 45 bases in frame from base 1. V loses 2 bases at its end and J loses 6 bases; junction bases beyond the gene matches: 5. Of note for this clone: Its antigen has not been determined. No base-level quality is on record; no much larger clone is a single base apart.

Beyond this particular receptor, the publication reports: Because HLA typing was missing for some donors at each locus, association tests included only the typed subset. Across donors, most TCR sequences were observed very rarely, whereas some public TCRs were present in many individuals. V-gene and J-gene trimming of TCR beta chains was associated with a missense DCLRE1C variant in a later genetic analysis, and the association was replicated in an independent cohort. When HLA alleles, especially DR and DQ, strongly co-occurred, TCR associations were difficult to assign to individual alleles. In vitro tests confirmed that a few of the cytomegalovirus-associated TCR beta chains recognize cytomegalovirus antigens. Some IMGT-functional V segments, including TRBV6-2 and TRBV6-3, could not be distinguished by the 87-base-pair reads and were therefore excluded. Roughly uniform sequencing depth across donors was assumed in presence/absence analyses, although this assumption may not hold. A later analysis found that TCR association rates varied across HLA loci, with DRB1 alleles showing the most associated TCRs and HLA-C alleles the fewest. Cytomegalovirus status was reported to be diagnosed by the classifier with high specificity and sensitivity in both the original and validation cohorts. In a later genetic analysis, fewer N-insertions in productive TCRs were reported among donors in an Asian-associated ancestry cluster than the approximately 670-donor mean. In an earlier analysis of about 600 of the donors, most TCR beta V segments appeared in productive rearrangements about 90% or about 30% of the time, broadly matching IMGT annotations. A further reported finding was that TCR beta sequences accurately predicted the HLA-A and HLA-B alleles for most subjects in the first cohort. According to the authors, the approach could potentially be generalized to other disease states and immunological phenotypes. The sequencing pipeline was judged likely to have produced a cluster of highly shared sequence variants as a technical artifact. In a later analysis, most CMV-associated TCR beta chains were found to appear HLA-restricted, with HLA associations seemingly driven largely by CMV exposure. According to a later analysis, parvovirus B19, influenza, CMV and Epstein-Barr virus appeared linked to several top co-occurrence clusters. In a later analysis, HLA-associated TCR beta chains were found to be more clonally expanded and to have lower generation probabilities than equally common non-associated chains. Linkage disequilibrium might explain the correlated functional status among segregating V segments, but an unknown experimental factor could not be ruled out. The cohort was sequenced for TCR beta chains only, and without alpha or paired-chain data the features that could be detected were limited. The earlier analysis of around 600 of the donors excluded around 17 rarely observed V segments, including chromosome 9 orphons, because counts were too low. A later analysis associated about 18,000 TCR beta sequences with specific HLA alleles at a false discovery rate of 0.05. The only immune exposure information available for the cohort was CMV serostatus. A total of 164 TCR beta chains were listed by the study as associated with cytomegalovirus.

The cohort comprised 670 or so healthy bone marrow donors. At the time of sampling, every cohort member was nominally healthy, though immune exposures that went unrecorded were likely present. The donor was CMV seropositive and was included in the group of 250 to 350 seropositive cohort members. A peripheral blood sample was collected from each donor, and TCR beta sequencing was performed on peripheral blood mononuclear cells. Genomic DNA extraction from the blood cell samples was performed with the Qiagen DNeasy Blood Extraction Kit. The sequenced sample consisted of PBMCs. Recombination connected TRBV5-1 to TRBJ2-1, and TRBD2 matches 10 of the central bases. The sequence was collected from a male donor in good health and CMV-seropositive. Here the CDR3 is given as CASSLASGSSNEQFF. DNA sequence: TGCGCCAGCAGCTTAGCTAGCGGGAGTAGCAATGAGCAGTTCTTC.